Listed here are 21 T cell receptor beta chains from one sample, sequenced in a study of cytotoxic CD8 clonotypes in ibrutinib-treated CLL. The protocol was immunoSEQ multiplex PCR, while the TCRdb copy is restricted to in-frame clones and leaves out a portion. The profile shows about 200,000 clones, 75% to 85% of them singletons. Source: PBMCs, taken after 12 months of ibrutinib treatment. The receptors come from a human donor with chronic lymphocytic leukemia.

The chain couples TRBV19 to TRBJ2-1, with a tentative D call TRBD2 (7 bases). CDR3 length equals 16 residues. Trimming left V 0 bases short and J 4 bases short, with 13 bases between. Looked up from germline, CDR1 is LNHDA and CDR2 is SQIVND (reference sequence). Here the CDR3 reads CASSIDLGGVYNEQFF. CDR3 bases: TGTGCCAGTAGTATAGATCTAGGGGGGGTTTACAATGAGCAGTTCTTC. The entire variable domain, with the rest obtained from reference TRBV19 and TRBJ2-1, is as follows: DGGITQSPKYLFRKEGQNVTLSCEQNLNHDAMYWYRQDPGQGLRLIYYSQIVNDFQKGDIAEGYSVSREKKESFPLTVTSAQKNPTAFYLCASSIDLGGVYNEQFFGPGTRLTVL.

DNA of the CDR3: TGTGCCAGTAGTATAGGACTAGCGGGGGGGCGTGAGCAGTTCTTC. Translated, it gives CASSIGLAGGREQFF. The V gene is TRBV19, the J gene TRBJ2-1, with 14 positions matching TRBD2. The CDR3 extends over 15 amino acids. Germline V lookup: CDR1 LNHDA, CDR2 SQIVND (reference sequence). Trimming took 1 base from V and 9 from J; bases not matched to a gene: 2.

Only a few counts were recorded for this clone. The conserved phenylalanine or tryptophan is not found at the CDR3 terminus, so this likely reflects a read error. The DNA is omitted, as the CDR3 cannot be located on it reliably, and the CDR3 follows TCRdb's listing. The chain carries TRBV29-1 and TRBJ1-2. Per germline, CDR1 SQVTM and CDR2 ANQGSEA. The CDR3 region is 9 residues in length, termini included. CDR3 residues: CSVMGVFDS.

V and J are TRBV2 and TRBJ1-2; 10 bases line up with TRBD1. This CDR3 is 12 amino acids long. Germline CDR1 and CDR2: SNHLY and FYNNEI. Trimming took 6 bases from V and 13 from J; bases not matched to a gene: 8. CDR3 protein: CASRKGTGEITF. CDR3 nucleotides: TGTGCCAGCAGGAAGGGGACAGGGGAGATCACCTTC.

The chain links TRBV7-8 to TRBJ2-7; no definite D call. CDR1 and CDR2 from the germline V gene are SGHVS and FQNEAQ. Trimming took 2 bases from V and 3 from J, leaving 8 bases between them. This CDR3 region has 13 residues. This chain's CDR3 is CASSLWDFYEQYF. The DNA for the CDR3 is TGTGCCAGCAGCTTATGGGATTTCTACGAGCAGTACTTC.

The V gene is TRBV13, the J gene TRBJ1-1; D might be TRBD1 (6 bases). V was trimmed by 5 bases and J by 0 bases, leaving 16 bases between them. Germline V gives CDR1 PRHDT, CDR2 FYEKMQ (reference sequence). This CDR3 has 16 residues. The CDR3: CASSPRGAGMNTEAFF. CDR3 nucleotides: TGTGCCAGCAGCCCCCGGGGGGCAGGAATGAACACTGAAGCTTTCTTT.

The chain recombines TRBV19 with TRBJ2-7; 7 bases are a match to TRBD2. Trimming took 7 bases from V and 0 from J; bases not matched to a gene: 6. The germline V gene has CDR1 LNHDA and CDR2 SQIVND (reference sequence). The CDR3 covers 14 residues. CDR3 bases: TGTGCCAGTACCCCTAGCGGCAGCTCCTACGAGCAGTACTTC. It is translated as CASTPSGSSYEQYF. Full variable domain (rest looked up from reference TRBV19 and TRBJ2-7): DGGITQSPKYLFRKEGQNVTLSCEQNLNHDAMYWYRQDPGQGLRLIYYSQIVNDFQKGDIAEGYSVSREKKESFPLTVTSAQKNPTAFYLCASTPSGSSYEQYFGPGTRLTVT.

The chain recombines TRBV14 with TRBJ1-2; D is ambiguous. CDR3 length: 13 amino acids. Germline-derived CDR1 and CDR2 are SGHDN and FVKESK. V was clipped by 0 bases and J by 2 bases, with 4 bases between them. CDR3 nucleotide sequence: TGTGCCAGCAGCCAAGATCTAAACTATGGCTACACCTTC. It is translated as CASSQDLNYGYTF.

J is TRBJ1-2 and V is TRBV5-1; 8 positions match TRBD1. Germline CDR1 reads SGHRS; CDR2 reads YFSETQ. The CDR3 covers 15 residues. The V segment lost 4 bases and the J segment 6 bases; nucleotides outside the gene matches: 11. CDR3 amino acids: CASSPDRGGGDGYTF. The CDR3, as DNA: TGCGCCAGCAGCCCCGACAGGGGAGGCGGGGATGGCTACACCTTC.

In regard to this clone: This CDR3 is also generated by other DNA sequences in the sample. The genes are TRBV18 and TRBJ1-1, with D unclear. The CDR3 is 13 amino acids. Germline CDR1 reads KGHSH; CDR2 reads LQKENI. With 6 bases removed from V and 0 bases from J, the gap between germline ends came to 8 bases. The CDR3 DNA follows: TGTGCCAGCTCCCGTGAGATGAACACTGAAGCTTTCTTT. Translation: CASSREMNTEAFF.

This chain connects TRBV11-3 to TRBJ2-1; D may be TRBD1 (6 bases). Germline loops: CDR1 SGHNT, CDR2 YENEEA. CDR3 size: 15 residues. The V gene lost 2 bases and the J gene lost 4 bases, with 12 bases spanning the gap. CDR3 residues: CASSLLQGQYNEQFF. The CDR3 DNA is TGTGCCAGCAGCTTACTCCAGGGGCAGTACAATGAGCAGTTCTTC.

This clone was seen more than once but under ten times. This chain joins TRBV2 and TRBJ1-4, with D possibly TRBD1 on 6 matching bases. The CDR3 is 16 residues long. V was clipped by 4 bases and J by 6 bases, with 18 bases between them. The germline gives CDR1 SNHLY, CDR2 FYNNEI. The CDR3 coding sequence is TGTGCCAGCAGTGGGCGGGACTCATCAGGGGATGAAAAACTGTTTTTT. Its translation: CASSGRDSSGDEKLFF.

This clone showed up just once. The chain uses TRBV9 and TRBJ2-1; D is possibly TRBD1 (5 bases). Between the trimmed V and J ends, which lost 4 bases and 6 bases, there was a span of 8 bases. Germline V gene lookup returns CDR1 SGDLS and CDR2 YYNGEE. The CDR3 runs 12 residues. Here the CDR3 reads CASSPQGNEQFF. In nucleotides, the CDR3 is TGTGCCAGCAGCCCCCAGGGCAATGAGCAGTTCTTC.

J is TRBJ1-1 and V is TRBV7-9; TRBD1 matches at 7 bases. The CDR3 runs to 17 residues. The ends lost 2 bases at V and 4 bases at J; junction bases unmatched: 13. CDR1 SEHNR and CDR2 FQNEAQ come from the germline V gene (reference sequence). The CDR3 is CASSLYPPGGRGTEAFF. CDR3 nucleotide sequence: TGTGCCAGCAGCTTATATCCCCCAGGGGGACGAGGCACTGAAGCTTTCTTT.

The chain is built from TRBV7-8 and TRBJ1-1; a weak D match, TRBD1 (6 bases). The CDR3 runs 14 residues. From germline, CDR1 is SGHVS and CDR2 FQNEAQ. V was pared by 5 bases and J by 4 bases, with 14 bases between. The CDR3: CASSLLSRGTEAFF. The CDR3 nucleotides are TGTGCCAGCAGCCTTCTTAGCAGGGGCACTGAAGCTTTCTTT.

The V and J genes are TRBV5-1 and TRBJ1-3; TRBD1 is a possible D gene (5 bases). Per the germline V gene, CDR1 is SGHRS and CDR2 is YFSETQ. The CDR3 covers 16 residues. V was shortened by 0 bases and J by 3 bases, with 13 bases between the two germline ends. CDR3 in DNA: TGCGCCAGCAGCTTGGATCCGGGGACGGGTGGAAACACCATATATTTT. Residues: CASSLDPGTGGNTIYF.

The chain has TRBV7-3 and TRBJ2-7; 9 nucleotides line up with TRBD1. This CDR3 comprises 15 residues. The V and J ends lost 5 bases and 4 bases, in that order; junction bases with no gene match: 9. Germline CDR1 SGHTA, CDR2 FQGTGA. In DNA form, the CDR3 reads TGTGCCAGCAGCCAGGGCCGGGGACAGGGTTACGAGCAGTACTTC. It encodes CASSQGRGQGYEQYF.

The J gene is TRBJ2-3, the V gene TRBV10-3; unclear D gene. The V end was cut by 11 bases, the J end by 1 base, with 16 bases between. CDR1 and CDR2 from the germline V gene are ENHRY and SYGVKD. CDR3 length: 14 amino acids. Written as DNA, the CDR3 is TGTGCCGTCCAAGGAGTAGGCGGCACAGATACGCAGTATTTT. Residues: CAVQGVGGTDTQYF.

This chain uses TRBV6-5 with TRBJ2-7; D gene unclear. Trimming took off 2 bases at V and 7 bases at J, with 6 bases between the two ends. Germline CDR1 and CDR2: MNHEY and SVGAGI. This CDR3 has 11 residues. Here the CDR3 reads CASSYAGEQYF. CDR3 nucleotide sequence: TGTGCCAGCAGTTACGCTGGGGAGCAGTACTTC.

The chain is built from TRBV18 and TRBJ1-1, with D tentatively TRBD1 (5 bases). The CDR3 length is 14 residues. Trimming removed 3 bases at V and 3 bases at J, with 11 bases between. CDR1 is KGHSH, CDR2 LQKENI, per germline. The DNA of the CDR3 is TGTGCCAGCTCACCCGCTGGAGGGGACACTGAAGCTTTCTTT. Its translation: CASSPAGGDTEAFF.

The chain couples TRBV2 to TRBJ2-7; D not resolved. The CDR3 totals 11 residues. Per the germline V gene, CDR1 is SNHLY and CDR2 is FYNNEI. V dropped 3 bases and J dropped 3 bases, with 3 bases sitting between them. CDR3 DNA: TGTGCCAGCAGTGAGCGCTACGAGCAGTACTTC. Translation gives CASSERYEQYF.